This note documents a single T cell receptor (beta chain) sequence. Here immunoSEQ multiplex PCR was the method, and the copy in TCRdb shows in-frame clones only, minus some. The sample carries under 85,000 clones, about 84% recorded once. CDR1 and CDR2 from the germline V gene are LNHNV and YYDKDF (reference sequence). V trimming: 4 bases; J trimming: 6 bases; junction bases outside the gene matches: 10. The CDR3 runs to 15 residues. The sample originates from a study of OX40 agonist ivuxolimab in advanced cancers. Background on the study: Ivuxolimab, which is an agonistic anti-OX40 (CD134) antibody, was administered to the patients. Patients receiving dose escalation had hepatocellular carcinoma, melanoma, renal cell or head and neck cancer.

Material: CD4+ or CD8+ T cells sorted from blood, obtained in a trial of the OX40 agonist ivuxolimab. This TCR was sampled from an adult with an advanced solid tumor such as melanoma, head and neck, liver or kidney cancer. The rearrangement joins TRBV15 to TRBJ1-2, with 8 bases that match TRBD1. The CDR3 sequence is CATSTGTGIFNGYTF. The CDR3 DNA is TGTGCCACCAGCACCGGGACAGGAATTTTTAATGGCTACACCTTC.